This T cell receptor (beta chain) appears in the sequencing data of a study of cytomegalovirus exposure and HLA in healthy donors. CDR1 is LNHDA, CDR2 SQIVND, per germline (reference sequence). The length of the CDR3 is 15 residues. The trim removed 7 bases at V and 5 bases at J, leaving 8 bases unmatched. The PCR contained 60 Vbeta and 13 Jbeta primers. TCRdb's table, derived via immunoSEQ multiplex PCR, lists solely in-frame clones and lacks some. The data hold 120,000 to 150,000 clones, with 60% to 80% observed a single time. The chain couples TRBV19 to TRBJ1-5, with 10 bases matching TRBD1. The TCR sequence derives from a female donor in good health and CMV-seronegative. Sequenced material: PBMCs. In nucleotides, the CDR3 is TGTGCCAGTACCGCGGGACAGGGGAGGGATCAGCCCCAGCATTTT. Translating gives CASTAGQGRDQPQHF.